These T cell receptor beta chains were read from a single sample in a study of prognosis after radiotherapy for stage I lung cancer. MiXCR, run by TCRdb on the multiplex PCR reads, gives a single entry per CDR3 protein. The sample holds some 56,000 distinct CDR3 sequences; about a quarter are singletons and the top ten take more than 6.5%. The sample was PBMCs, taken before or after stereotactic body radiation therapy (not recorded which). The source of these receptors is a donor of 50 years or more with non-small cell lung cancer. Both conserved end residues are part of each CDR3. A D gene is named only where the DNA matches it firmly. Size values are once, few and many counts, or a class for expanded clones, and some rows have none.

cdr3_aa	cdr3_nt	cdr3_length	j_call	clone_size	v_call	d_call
CASSPRGWGGAIHF	TGTGCCAGCAGCCCCCGGGGTTGGGGGGGGGCCATACATTTT	14	TRBJ1-3	few	TRBV3-1	-
CASSVALGTANYGYTF	TGTGCCAGCAGCGTAGCGCTCGGGACGGCAAACTATGGCTACACCTTC	16	TRBJ1-2	many	TRBV9	-
CASTQTATNYGYTF	TGTGCCAGTACCCAGACAGCTACTAACTATGGCTACACCTTC	14	TRBJ1-2	many	TRBV19	-
CASSSTVGTEAFF	TGCGCCAGCAGCTCCACAGTGGGTACTGAAGCTTTCTTT	13	TRBJ1-1	-	TRBV5-1	-
CASSTRGRVEQFF	TGTGCCAGCAGCACCAGGGGTAGAGTTGAGCAGTTCTTC	13	TRBJ2-1	-	TRBV7-9	-
CASSLNGIAAFF	TGTGCCAGCAGCCTCAATGGCATCGCCGCTTTCTTT	12	TRBJ1-1	-	TRBV3-1	-
CASSQGGPTSFSSYEQYF	TGCGCCAGCAGCCAAGGGGGCCCTACCTCGTTTAGCTCCTACGAGCAGTACTTC	18	TRBJ2-7	many	TRBV4-1	-
CASSLQGDAEQYF	TGTGCCAGCAGTTTACAGGGGGACGCCGAGCAGTACTTC	13	TRBJ2-7	many	TRBV27	TRBD1
CASSLLPRSPNGGGSYEQYF	TGTGCCAGCAGCTTATTGCCCCGGAGCCCCAACGGGGGTGGGTCCTACGAGCAGTACTTC	20	TRBJ2-7	many	TRBV7-2	-
CASSYLGGYGYNF	TGTGCCAGCAGTTACCTAGGGGGGTATGGCTACAACTTC	13	TRBJ1-2	-	TRBV6-5	-
CASSPRWGQGGNQPQHF	TGTGCCAGCAGCCCTAGGTGGGGACAGGGGGGCAATCAGCCCCAGCATTTT	17	TRBJ1-5	-	TRBV3-1	TRBD1
CASSQVPEATDTQYF	TGCGCCAGCAGCCAAGTCCCAGAGGCCACAGATACGCAGTATTTT	15	TRBJ2-3	many	TRBV4-1	-
CASSLGQDNEKLFF	TGTGCCAGCAGCTTGGGGCAGGATAATGAAAAACTGTTTTTT	14	TRBJ1-4	many	TRBV5-5	-
CASTPGVIEYEQFF	TGTGCCAGCACTCCGGGGGTAATCGAGTATGAGCAGTTCTTC	14	TRBJ2-1	many	TRBV7-8	-
CASSLTGLSNQPQHF	TGTGCCAGCAGCTTAACAGGGCTTAGCAATCAGCCCCAGCATTTT	15	TRBJ1-5	many	TRBV11-2	-
CSATTRTSLETQYF	TGCAGTGCCACAACCCGTACTAGCCTTGAGACCCAGTACTTC	14	TRBJ2-5	many	TRBV20-1	-
CASRRTENTGELFF	TGTGCCAGCAGACGGACGGAGAACACCGGGGAGCTGTTTTTT	14	TRBJ2-2	many	TRBV6-1	-
CAISVKETGGESYNSPLHF	TGTGCCATCAGTGTAAAGGAGACAGGGGGCGAGAGCTATAATTCACCCCTCCACTTT	19	TRBJ1-6	many	TRBV10-3	TRBD1
CATSDVPGQGAQTGELFF	TGTGCCACCAGTGATGTCCCGGGACAGGGCGCGCAAACCGGGGAGCTGTTTTTT	18	TRBJ2-2	-	TRBV24-1	TRBD1
CAISELAGGHGGELFF	TGTGCCATCAGTGAGCTAGCGGGGGGCCACGGCGGGGAGCTGTTTTTT	16	TRBJ2-2	many	TRBV10-3	TRBD2
CASSLAFGGAGETQYF	TGCGCCAGCAGCTTGGCCTTTGGCGGGGCGGGGGAGACCCAGTACTTC	16	TRBJ2-5	few	TRBV5-1	-
CASSLGGTFAGELFF	TGTGCCAGCAGCTTAGGGGGAACCTTCGCCGGGGAGCTGTTTTTT	15	TRBJ2-2	few	TRBV5-4	-
CASSQGWGAGGSGANVLTF	TGCGCCAGCAGCCAAGGGTGGGGGGCAGGGGGCTCCGGGGCCAACGTCCTGACTTTC	19	TRBJ2-6	few	TRBV4-1	TRBD1
CASSFGRGTEAFF	TGTGCCAGCAGTTTTGGGAGAGGGACTGAAGCTTTCTTT	13	TRBJ1-1	many	TRBV12-3/TRBV12-4	-
CSAPVNVGGNQPQHF	TGCAGTGCTCCCGTTAATGTTGGCGGGAATCAGCCCCAGCATTTT	15	TRBJ1-5	once	TRBV20-1	-
CASSPRQGSRYTF	TGTGCCAGCTCACCCCGACAGGGGTCGCGCTACACCTTC	13	TRBJ1-2	many	TRBV18	TRBD1
CASSSRQVANYGYTF	TGTGCCAGCTCATCAAGGCAAGTAGCTAACTATGGCTACACCTTC	15	TRBJ1-2	few	TRBV18	-
CASSLQDDYGYTF	TGTGCCAGCTCACTCCAGGACGACTATGGCTACACCTTC	13	TRBJ1-2	many	TRBV18	-
CASSSRDRAGEQYF	TGCGCCAGCAGCTCCCGGGACAGGGCCGGCGAGCAGTACTTC	14	TRBJ2-7	many	TRBV5-1	TRBD1
CASSGQGRNQPQHF	TGTGCCAGCTCCGGACAGGGCCGGAATCAGCCCCAGCATTTT	14	TRBJ1-5	many	TRBV6-2/TRBV6-3	TRBD1
CASSPLGGRGTEAFF	TGTGCCAGCAGCCCGCTGGGGGGAAGGGGTACTGAAGCTTTCTTT	15	TRBJ1-1	many	TRBV7-3	-
CASSIRGIDHEQFF	TGTGCCAGTAGTATTCGGGGAATCGACCATGAGCAGTTCTTC	14	TRBJ2-1	many	TRBV19	-
CASSRQTQPYGYTF	TGTGCCAGCAGTCGACAAACCCAGCCCTATGGCTACACCTTC	14	TRBJ1-2	many	TRBV6-1	-
CASSLPGDGNQPQHF	TGTGCCAGTAGTCTCCCCGGGGATGGCAATCAGCCCCAGCATTTT	15	TRBJ1-5	many	TRBV19	-
CASSRSPPGNEQYF	TGTGCCAGCAGCCGCTCCCCTCCGGGGAACGAGCAGTACTTC	14	TRBJ2-7	-	TRBV12-3/TRBV12-4	-
CASSPQTVLRTEAFF	TGTGCCAGCAGCCCCCAGACAGTATTGCGAACTGAAGCTTTCTTT	15	TRBJ1-1	many	TRBV11-2	-
CVSSHRRQGGTEAFF	TGTGTCAGCAGTCACCGAAGACAGGGAGGAACTGAAGCTTTCTTT	15	TRBJ1-1	-	TRBV12-3/TRBV12-4	TRBD1
CASRSTGWETQYF	TGTGCCAGCAGGTCGACAGGTTGGGAGACCCAGTACTTC	13	TRBJ2-5	many	TRBV25-1	-
CASSLTTTNEKLFF	TGTGCCAGCAGCTTAACCACAACTAATGAAAAACTGTTTTTT	14	TRBJ1-4	many	TRBV7-8	-
CSVERDTLPEAFF	TGCAGCGTTGAAAGGGACACCCTACCTGAAGCTTTCTTT	13	TRBJ1-1	many	TRBV29-1	-
CATSRTQGYTYEQYF	TGTGCCACCAGCAGAACCCAGGGGTATACCTACGAGCAGTACTTC	15	TRBJ2-7	many	TRBV15	-
CASRDRGYTVELFF	TGTGCCAGTAGGGACAGGGGATACACCGTTGAGCTGTTTTTT	14	TRBJ2-2	-	TRBV19	TRBD1
CASSSGLADITNTQYF	TGCGCCAGCAGCTCGGGACTAGCGGATATCACAAATACGCAGTATTTT	16	TRBJ2-3	many	TRBV5-1	TRBD2
CASSAGARYEQYF	TGCGCCAGCAGTGCGGGGGCGAGGTACGAGCAGTACTTC	13	TRBJ2-7	many	TRBV10-2	-
CASSLGGDFQQYF	TGTGCCAGCAGTTTAGGCGGAGATTTCCAGCAGTACTTC	13	TRBJ2-7	many	TRBV12-3/TRBV12-4	-
CASSVGTSGGVQETQYF	TGTGCCAGCAGCGTAGGGACTAGCGGGGGCGTCCAAGAGACCCAGTACTTC	17	TRBJ2-5	many	TRBV9	TRBD2
CASSFRALDRGRTDTQYF	TGTGCCAGCAGTTTCCGGGCTCTTGACAGGGGGAGGACAGATACGCAGTATTTT	18	TRBJ2-3	once	TRBV12-3/TRBV12-4	TRBD1
CASIQWPLSNYGYTF	TGTGCCAGCATCCAATGGCCACTGAGTAACTATGGCTACACCTTC	15	TRBJ1-2	-	TRBV6-4	-
CASSLAPAGAGGYTF	TGTGCCAGCAGCTTAGCCCCGGCAGGGGCGGGCGGCTACACCTTC	15	TRBJ1-2	many	TRBV7-2	-
CASRERTGWESQPQHF	TGTGCCAGCAGAGAAAGGACAGGGTGGGAGAGTCAGCCCCAGCATTTT	16	TRBJ1-5	-	TRBV6-1	TRBD1
CSARDVSGGSTDTQYF	TGCAGTGCTAGAGATGTCAGCGGGGGGAGCACAGATACGCAGTATTTT	16	TRBJ2-3	many	TRBV20-1	TRBD2
CSVEHRRQGYTF	TGCAGCGTTGAACACAGGCGACAGGGCTACACCTTC	12	TRBJ1-2	many	TRBV29-1	-